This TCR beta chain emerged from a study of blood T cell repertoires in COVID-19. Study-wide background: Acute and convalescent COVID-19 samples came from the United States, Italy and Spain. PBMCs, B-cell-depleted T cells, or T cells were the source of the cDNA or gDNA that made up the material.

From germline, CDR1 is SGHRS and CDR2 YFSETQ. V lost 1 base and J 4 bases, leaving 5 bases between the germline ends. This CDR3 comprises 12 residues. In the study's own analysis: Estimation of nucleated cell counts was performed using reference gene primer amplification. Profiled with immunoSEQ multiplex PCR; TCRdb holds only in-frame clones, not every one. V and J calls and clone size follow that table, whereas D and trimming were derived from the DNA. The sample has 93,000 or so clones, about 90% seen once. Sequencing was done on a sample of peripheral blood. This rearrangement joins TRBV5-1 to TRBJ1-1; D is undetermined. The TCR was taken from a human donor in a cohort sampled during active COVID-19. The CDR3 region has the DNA TGCGCCAGCAGCTTGTCTTTCACTGAAGCTTTCTTT. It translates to CASSLSFTEAFF.